A selection of T cell receptor beta chains follows, all from one sample in a study of blood T cell repertoires in COVID-19. Libraries were prepared by immunoSEQ multiplex PCR; TCRdb keeps only in-frame clonotypes and omits some of them. The sample lists 70,000 to 75,000 clones; 70% to 90% were seen once. Sequenced sample: peripheral blood. The receptors originated from a woman older than 75 with active or convalescent COVID-19. CDR3s include the opening cysteine and the closing phenylalanine or tryptophan. Clone sizes are given selectively: once, few, many, or a class where the clone is expanded.

size: NA; V: TRBV19; length: 17; J: TRBJ2-1; CDR3: CASTRTSGIYSYNEQFF
size: NA; V: TRBV28; length: 14; J: TRBJ1-6; CDR3: CASRSDRVLSPLHF
size: once; V: TRBV11-2; length: 16; J: TRBJ2-2; CDR3: CASSPWTGGVTGELFF
size: once; V: TRBV19; length: 15; J: TRBJ1-4; CDR3: CASSTQGMTNEKLFF
size: NA; V: TRBV4-3; length: 14; J: TRBJ2-3; CDR3: CASSQSWTADTQYF
size: NA; V: TRBV20-1; length: 10; J: TRBJ1-1; CDR3: CSVRRGEAFF
size: NA; V: TRBV27; length: 19; J: TRBJ1-5; CDR3: CASSSLRSSEAGGNQPQHF
size: few; V: TRBV28; length: 12; J: TRBJ1-5; CDR3: CASRDSARPQHF
size: NA; V: TRBV21-1; length: 14; J: TRBJ2-7; CDR3: CASSVCQGSYEQYF
size: NA; V: TRBV7-3; length: 13; J: TRBJ2-7; CDR3: CASSPGGSYEQYF
size: NA; V: TRBV2; length: 15; J: TRBJ1-1; CDR3: CASQKDRGMNTEAFF
size: NA; V: TRBV2; length: 15; J: TRBJ2-5; CDR3: CASSDLSGGKETQYF
size: NA; V: TRBV4-3; length: 13; J: TRBJ1-5; CDR3: CASSQGQNQPQHF
size: NA; V: TRBV19; length: 15; J: TRBJ1-2; CDR3: CASSIANTGNYGYTF
size: NA; V: TRBV6-2/TRBV6-3; length: 20; J: TRBJ2-5; CDR3: CASSYPVLEREGLRRETQYF
size: NA; V: TRBV5-8; length: 11; J: TRBJ2-7; CDR3: CASSLTSEQYF
size: once; V: TRBV9; length: 14; J: TRBJ1-4; CDR3: CASSQGFLAEKLFF
size: NA; V: TRBV6-6; length: 14; J: TRBJ2-5; CDR3: CASTQGTGRETQYF
size: few; V: TRBV5-1; length: 16; J: TRBJ2-1; CDR3: CASSSGLAIRYNEQFF
size: NA; V: TRBV7-2; length: 12; J: TRBJ2-3; CDR3: CASSFFTDTQYF
size: NA; V: TRBV28; length: 14; J: TRBJ2-2; CDR3: CASSTSGAGGELFF
size: NA; V: TRBV4-2; length: 17; J: TRBJ2-3; CDR3: CASSPRLAGGVADTQYF
size: NA; V: TRBV5-5; length: 16; J: TRBJ2-5; CDR3: CASSEAQRGGQETQYF
size: NA; V: TRBV5-6; length: 17; J: TRBJ1-1; CDR3: CASSSLQTGTGATEAFF
size: once; V: TRBV18; length: 13; J: TRBJ1-1; CDR3: CASSQTKNTEAFF
size: NA; V: TRBV7-8; length: 11; J: TRBJ2-7; CDR3: CASRSTYEQYF
size: NA; V: TRBV19; length: 13; J: TRBJ2-7; CDR3: CASSKGAPYEQYF
size: NA; V: TRBV12-5; length: 14; J: TRBJ2-2; CDR3: CASGWWPNTGELFF
size: few; V: TRBV18; length: 14; J: TRBJ2-7; CDR3: CASSSMTGADEQYF